This T cell receptor (beta chain) comes out of a study of cytomegalovirus exposure and HLA in healthy donors. Findings and caveats of the study: The authors judged a highly shared variant cluster likely a sequencing artifact. In a later analysis, CMV-associated beta chains were mostly HLA-associated, it appeared.

A note on this clone: Its antigen remains unknown.

13 Jbeta primers and 60 Vbeta primers were used for the PCR. Clones were sequenced by immunoSEQ multiplex PCR, and TCRdb holds only the in-frame ones, with some missing. This sample has 80,000 to 95,000 clones, with 84% found just once. Germline V gene sequence: CDR1 SQVTM, CDR2 ANQGSEA. CDR3 length equals 12 residues. V was cut by 7 bases and J by 4 bases, with 13 bases left in between. The chain is built from TRBV29-1 and TRBJ1-1; no clear D. The sequenced material came from PBMCs. The clonotype was recovered from a woman aged 18-29 years in good health and CMV-seropositive. For the CDR3, the DNA is TGCAGCGCCATCCGAGGCGGCACTGAAGCTTTCTTT. Amino acid sequence: CSAIRGGTEAFF.